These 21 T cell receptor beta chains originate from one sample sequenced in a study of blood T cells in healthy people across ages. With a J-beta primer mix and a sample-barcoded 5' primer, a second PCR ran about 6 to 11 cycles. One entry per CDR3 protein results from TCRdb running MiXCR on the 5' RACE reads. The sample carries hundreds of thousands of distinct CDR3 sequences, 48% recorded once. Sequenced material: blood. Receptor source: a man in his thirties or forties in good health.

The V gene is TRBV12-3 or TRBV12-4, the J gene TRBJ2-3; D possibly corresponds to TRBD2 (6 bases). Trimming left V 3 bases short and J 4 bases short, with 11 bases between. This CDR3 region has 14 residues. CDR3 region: CASSFYASADTQYF. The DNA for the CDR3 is TGTGCCAGCAGTTTTTATGCTAGCGCAGATACGCAGTATTTT.

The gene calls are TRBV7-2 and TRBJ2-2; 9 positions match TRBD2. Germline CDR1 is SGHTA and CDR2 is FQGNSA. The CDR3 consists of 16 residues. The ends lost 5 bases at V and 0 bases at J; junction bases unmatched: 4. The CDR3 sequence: CASSPRLAANTGELFF. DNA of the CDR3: TGTGCCAGCAGCCCTAGACTAGCGGCGAACACCGGGGAGCTGTTTTTT.

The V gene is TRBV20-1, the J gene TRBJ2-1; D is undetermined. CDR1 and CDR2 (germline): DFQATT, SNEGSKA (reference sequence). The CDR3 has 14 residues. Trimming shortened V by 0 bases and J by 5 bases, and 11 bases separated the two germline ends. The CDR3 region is CSARDLVLNNEQFF. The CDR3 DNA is TGCAGTGCTAGAGATCTGGTACTTAACAATGAGCAGTTCTTC.

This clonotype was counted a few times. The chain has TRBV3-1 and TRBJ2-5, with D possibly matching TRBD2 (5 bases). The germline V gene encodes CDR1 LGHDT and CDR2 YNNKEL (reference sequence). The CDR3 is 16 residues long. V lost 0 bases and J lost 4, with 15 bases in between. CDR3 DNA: TGTGCCAGCAGCCAAGATGTACTAGTTGGGCGAGAGACCCAGTACTTC. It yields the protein CASSQDVLVGRETQYF.

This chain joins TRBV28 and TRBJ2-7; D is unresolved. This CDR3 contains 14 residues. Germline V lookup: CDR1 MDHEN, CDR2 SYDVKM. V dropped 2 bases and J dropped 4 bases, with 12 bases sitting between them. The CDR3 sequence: CASSLTDKSYEQYF. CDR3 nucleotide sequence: TGTGCCAGCAGTTTAACAGACAAATCTTACGAGCAGTACTTC.

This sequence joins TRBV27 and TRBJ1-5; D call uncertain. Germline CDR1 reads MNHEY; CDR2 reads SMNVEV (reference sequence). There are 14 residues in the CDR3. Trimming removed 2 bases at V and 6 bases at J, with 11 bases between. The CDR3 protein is CASSLSGVLQPQHF. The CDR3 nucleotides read TGTGCCAGCAGTTTAAGTGGTGTTCTTCAGCCCCAGCATTTT.

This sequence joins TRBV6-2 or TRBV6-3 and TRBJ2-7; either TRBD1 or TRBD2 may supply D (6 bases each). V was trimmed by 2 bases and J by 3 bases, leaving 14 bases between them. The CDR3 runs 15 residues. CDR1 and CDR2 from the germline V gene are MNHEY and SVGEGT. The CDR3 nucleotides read TGTGCCAGCAGTTACGAACAGGGACTGGACTACGAGCAGTACTTC. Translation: CASSYEQGLDYEQYF.

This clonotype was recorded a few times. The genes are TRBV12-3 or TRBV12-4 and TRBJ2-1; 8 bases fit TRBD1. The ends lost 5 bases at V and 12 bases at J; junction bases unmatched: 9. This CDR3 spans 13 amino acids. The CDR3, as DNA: TGTGCCAGCAGTCCGGACGACAGGGGTGGGCAGTTCTTC. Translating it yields CASSPDDRGGQFF.

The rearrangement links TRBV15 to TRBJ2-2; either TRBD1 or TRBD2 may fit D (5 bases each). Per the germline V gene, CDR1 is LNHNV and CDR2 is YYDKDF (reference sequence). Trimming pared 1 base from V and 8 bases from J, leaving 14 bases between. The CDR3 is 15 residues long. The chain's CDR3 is CATSRATEGQGELFF. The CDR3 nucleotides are TGTGCCACCAGCAGAGCGACAGAGGGGCAAGGGGAGCTGTTTTTT. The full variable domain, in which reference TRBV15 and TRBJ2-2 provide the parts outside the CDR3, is DAMVIQNPRYQVTQFGKPVTLSCSQTLNHNVMYWYQQKSSQAPKLLFHYYDKDFNNEADTPDNFQSRRPNTSFCFLDIRSPGLGDTAMYLCATSRATEGQGELFFGEGSRLTVL.

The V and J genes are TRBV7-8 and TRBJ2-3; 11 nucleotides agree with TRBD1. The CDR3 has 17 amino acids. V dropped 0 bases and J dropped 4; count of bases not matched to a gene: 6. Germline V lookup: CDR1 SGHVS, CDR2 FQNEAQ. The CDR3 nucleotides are TGTGCCAGCAGCTTAGCTCTTCGGGACAGGGGGTCAGATACGCAGTATTTT. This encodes CASSLALRDRGSDTQYF.

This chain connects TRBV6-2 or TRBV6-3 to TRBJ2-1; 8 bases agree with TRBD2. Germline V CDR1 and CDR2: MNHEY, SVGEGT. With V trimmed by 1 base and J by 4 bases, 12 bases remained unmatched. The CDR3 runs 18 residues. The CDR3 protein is CASSYFPLLAELYNEQFF. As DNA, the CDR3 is TGTGCCAGCAGTTACTTCCCCTTACTAGCGGAGCTTTACAATGAGCAGTTCTTC.

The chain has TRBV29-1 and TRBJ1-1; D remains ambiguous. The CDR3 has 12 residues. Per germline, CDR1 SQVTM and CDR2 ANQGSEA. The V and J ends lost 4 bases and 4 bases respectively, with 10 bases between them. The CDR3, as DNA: TGCAGCGTTGGAGGGATGGGCACTGAAGCTTTCTTT. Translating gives CSVGGMGTEAFF.

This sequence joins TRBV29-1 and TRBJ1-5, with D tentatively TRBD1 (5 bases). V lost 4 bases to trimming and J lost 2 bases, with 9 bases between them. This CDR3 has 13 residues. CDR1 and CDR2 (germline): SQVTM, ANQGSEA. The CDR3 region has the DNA TGCAGCGTTGTGGTGGGGGGCAATCAGCCCCAGCATTTT. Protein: CSVVVGGNQPQHF.

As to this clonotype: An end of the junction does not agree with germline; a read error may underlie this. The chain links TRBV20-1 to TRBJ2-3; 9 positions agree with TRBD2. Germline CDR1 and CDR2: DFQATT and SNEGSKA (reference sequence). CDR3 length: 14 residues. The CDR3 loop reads CSARGASGADTQYF. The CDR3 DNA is TGCAGTGCCAGAGGGGCTAGCGGGGCAGATACGCAGTATTTT.

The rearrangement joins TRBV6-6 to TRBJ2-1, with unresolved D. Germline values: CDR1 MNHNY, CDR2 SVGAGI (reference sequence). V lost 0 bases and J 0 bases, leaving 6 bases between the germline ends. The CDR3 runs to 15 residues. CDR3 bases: TGTGCCAGCAGTTACTCGAAACTCTCCTACAATGAGCAGTTCTTC. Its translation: CASSYSKLSYNEQFF.

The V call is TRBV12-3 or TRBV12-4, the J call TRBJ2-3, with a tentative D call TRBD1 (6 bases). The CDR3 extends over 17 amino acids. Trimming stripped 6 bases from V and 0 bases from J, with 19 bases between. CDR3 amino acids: CASSFNGQSSSTDTQYF. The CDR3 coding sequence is TGTGCCAGCAGCTTCAACGGACAGAGCTCTAGCACAGATACGCAGTATTTT.

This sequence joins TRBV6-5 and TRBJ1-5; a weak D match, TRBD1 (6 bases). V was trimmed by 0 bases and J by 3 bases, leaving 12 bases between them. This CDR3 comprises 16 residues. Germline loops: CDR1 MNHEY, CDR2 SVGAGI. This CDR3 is CASSYSLDSLNQPQHF. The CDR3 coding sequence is TGTGCCAGCAGTTACTCCTTGGACAGCCTCAATCAGCCCCAGCATTTT.

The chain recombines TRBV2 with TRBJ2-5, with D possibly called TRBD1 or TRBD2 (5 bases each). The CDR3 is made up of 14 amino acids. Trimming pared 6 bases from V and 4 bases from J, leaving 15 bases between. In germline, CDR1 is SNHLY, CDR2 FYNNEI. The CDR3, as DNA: TGTGCCAGCAGCGATTCGGGGCCCGGAGAGACCCAGTACTTC. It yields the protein CASSDSGPGETQYF.

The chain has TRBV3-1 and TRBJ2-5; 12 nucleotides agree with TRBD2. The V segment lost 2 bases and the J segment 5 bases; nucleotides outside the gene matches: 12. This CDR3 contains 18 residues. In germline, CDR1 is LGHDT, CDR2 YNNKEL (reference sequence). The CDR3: CASSQYSSGGASVETQYF. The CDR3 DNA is TGTGCCAGCAGCCAATATTCTAGCGGGGGGGCCAGCGTGGAGACCCAGTACTTC.

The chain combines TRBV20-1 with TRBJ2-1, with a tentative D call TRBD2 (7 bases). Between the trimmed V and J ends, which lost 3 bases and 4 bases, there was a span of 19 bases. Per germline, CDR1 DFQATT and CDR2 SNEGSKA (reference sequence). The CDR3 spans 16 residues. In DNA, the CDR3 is TGCAGTGCTAGGCCTCCTCGGGGGGCCGAATACAATGAGCAGTTCTTC. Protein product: CSARPPRGAEYNEQFF.

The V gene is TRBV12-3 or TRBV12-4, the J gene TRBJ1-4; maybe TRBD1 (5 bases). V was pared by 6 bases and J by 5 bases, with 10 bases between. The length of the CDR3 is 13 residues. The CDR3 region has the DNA TGTGCCAGCAGCCGTTACAGGAATGAAAAACTGTTTTTT. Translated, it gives CASSRYRNEKLFF.